This T cell receptor (beta chain) stems from a study of blood T cell repertoires in COVID-19. In the study overall: The samples span acute and convalescent COVID-19 from the United States, Italy and Spain.

Original analysis: Amplifying reference gene primers gave estimates of nucleated cell counts. Some clones are missing from TCRdb's copy, which holds only in-frame ones; the method was immunoSEQ multiplex PCR. The DNA gave D and trimming, while V, J and clone size come from that table. The sample has about 37,000 clones, over 70% seen once; the top ten hold 3% to 3.5%. Seattle patients were enrolled while actively infected and followed longitudinally. Germline CDR1 reads GTSNPN; CDR2 reads SVGIG (reference sequence). CDR3 length: 15 amino acids. V was trimmed by 0 bases and J by 4 bases, leaving 15 bases between them.

The sample was peripheral blood. This chain joins TRBV30 and TRBJ1-1; no reliable D call. The TCR originated in a man aged 70 or older with COVID-19, enrolled during active disease. CDR3 region: CAWSVYYGRVTEAFF. Written as DNA, the CDR3 is TGTGCCTGGAGTGTTTACTACGGGCGGGTCACTGAAGCTTTCTTT.